This is a list of T cell receptor beta chains from one sample in a study of T cell clones after liver transplantation. Using immunoSEQ multiplex PCR, the repertoire was profiled, and TCRdb retains in-frame clones only, with some absent. The sample includes tens of thousands of clones, around 93% of them seen just once. Sample: CD8+ T cells from blood, taken 25 months after liver transplant. The receptors come from a human patient who received a liver transplant. Some T cells may be graft donor cells. Both conserved end residues are part of each CDR3. Each record gives: clone size, J gene, D gene, V gene, CDR3 DNA, CDR3 protein. A D gene is named only where the DNA matches it firmly. A clone size is listed for some rows: how often the clone was seen (once, few, many), or a class if it is expanded.

clone_size: -
j_call: TRBJ2-5
d_call: -
v_call: TRBV13
cdr3_nt: TGTGCCAGCAGTGCGGAGACCCAGTACTTC
cdr3_aa: CASSAETQYF

clone_size: -
j_call: TRBJ2-1
d_call: TRBD2
v_call: TRBV7-2
cdr3_nt: TGTGCCAGCAGCTTAGCCGGTAGCGGGAGAGGCTCCTACAATGAGCAGTTCTTC
cdr3_aa: CASSLAGSGRGSYNEQFF

clone_size: -
j_call: TRBJ1-1
d_call: -
v_call: TRBV10-2
cdr3_nt: TGCGCCAGCAGTGACTGGGCAGAGAACACTGAAGCTTTCTTT
cdr3_aa: CASSDWAENTEAFF

clone_size: -
j_call: TRBJ1-2
d_call: -
v_call: TRBV21-1
cdr3_nt: TGTGCCAGCAGCAAAGAAGTAGGGCAGCGGCCTTATGGCTACACCTTC
cdr3_aa: CASSKEVGQRPYGYTF

clone_size: -
j_call: TRBJ2-7
d_call: -
v_call: TRBV4-2
cdr3_nt: TGTGCCAGCAGCCTCAATGGGGGTGACGAGCAGTACTTC
cdr3_aa: CASSLNGGDEQYF

clone_size: -
j_call: TRBJ2-7
d_call: TRBD2
v_call: TRBV7-8
cdr3_nt: TGTGCCAGCAGCCCTCCGGGACTAGACCAATACGAGCAGTACTTC
cdr3_aa: CASSPPGLDQYEQYF

clone_size: -
j_call: TRBJ1-1
d_call: -
v_call: TRBV14
cdr3_nt: TGTGCCAGCAGCCAAGTAGGCGGAACGGCGAACACTGAAGCTTTCTTT
cdr3_aa: CASSQVGGTANTEAFF

clone_size: -
j_call: TRBJ2-1
d_call: TRBD2
v_call: TRBV7-9
cdr3_nt: TGTGCCAGCAGCTTAGCTGTTAGCGGGAGGCCCTACAATGAGCAGTTCTTC
cdr3_aa: CASSLAVSGRPYNEQFF

clone_size: -
j_call: TRBJ1-3
d_call: -
v_call: TRBV28
cdr3_nt: TGTGCCAGCAGTTTGTTGAGGGACGGTCCTCTCTCTGGAAACACCATATATTTT
cdr3_aa: CASSLLRDGPLSGNTIYF

clone_size: -
j_call: TRBJ2-7
d_call: -
v_call: TRBV11-1
cdr3_nt: TGTGCCAGCAGCTTCCAGGGAACCTACGAGCAGTACTTC
cdr3_aa: CASSFQGTYEQYF

clone_size: -
j_call: TRBJ2-3
d_call: -
v_call: TRBV4-3
cdr3_nt: TGCGCCAGCAGCCTTACAGGAATAAGCACAGATACGCAGTATTTT
cdr3_aa: CASSLTGISTDTQYF

clone_size: -
j_call: TRBJ2-1
d_call: -
v_call: TRBV19
cdr3_nt: TGTGCCAGTAGTATTGCTCGTGGGGGGTTGAGTGAGCAGTTCTTC
cdr3_aa: CASSIARGGLSEQFF

clone_size: -
j_call: TRBJ2-7
d_call: TRBD1
v_call: TRBV7-9
cdr3_nt: TGTGCCAGCAGCTCGGAGACAGGGGCCTACGAGCAGTACTTC
cdr3_aa: CASSSETGAYEQYF

clone_size: once
j_call: TRBJ1-1
d_call: TRBD1
v_call: TRBV5-1
cdr3_nt: TGCGCCAGCAGCTTGACAGGGGGAGGGGACACTGAAGCTTTCTTT
cdr3_aa: CASSLTGGGDTEAFF

clone_size: -
j_call: TRBJ2-3
d_call: TRBD1
v_call: TRBV4-1
cdr3_nt: TGCGCCAGCAGCCCCGCCGCTGGGACAGGGGTTTTAGATACGCAGTATTTT
cdr3_aa: CASSPAAGTGVLDTQYF

clone_size: once
j_call: TRBJ2-1
d_call: -
v_call: TRBV7-9
cdr3_nt: TGTGCCAGCAGCTCTCGGACGCCGGAGCAGTTCTTC
cdr3_aa: CASSSRTPEQFF

clone_size: -
j_call: TRBJ1-5
d_call: -
v_call: TRBV19
cdr3_nt: TGTGCCAGTAGTATAGGGGCTTATAGCAATCAGCCCCAGCATTTT
cdr3_aa: CASSIGAYSNQPQHF

clone_size: -
j_call: TRBJ2-5
d_call: -
v_call: TRBV11-3
cdr3_nt: TGTGCCAGCAGCTCACGAGACCAAGAGACCCAGTACTTC
cdr3_aa: CASSSRDQETQYF

clone_size: -
j_call: TRBJ2-7
d_call: TRBD1
v_call: TRBV6-5
cdr3_nt: TGTGCCAGCAGTTACGGTCCCGGGACAGCGTCCTACGAGCAGTACTTC
cdr3_aa: CASSYGPGTASYEQYF

clone_size: -
j_call: TRBJ2-3
d_call: -
v_call: TRBV14
cdr3_nt: TGTGCCAGCACCTCCGGGGGACCTACGCAGTATTTT
cdr3_aa: CASTSGGPTQYF

clone_size: -
j_call: TRBJ2-7
d_call: TRBD2
v_call: TRBV5-1
cdr3_nt: TGCGCCAGCAGCTTGATAGGACTAGCGGATTACGAGCAGTACTTC
cdr3_aa: CASSLIGLADYEQYF

clone_size: few
j_call: TRBJ1-2
d_call: -
v_call: TRBV7-3
cdr3_nt: TGTGCCAGCAGCTTAATTCTCCTATTGGGACATGAGATGGATGGCTACACCTTC
cdr3_aa: CASSLILLLGHEMDGYTF

clone_size: once
j_call: TRBJ2-1
d_call: -
v_call: TRBV27
cdr3_nt: TGTGCCAGCAGTTACTACAATGAGCAGTTCTTC
cdr3_aa: CASSYYNEQFF

clone_size: -
j_call: TRBJ1-4
d_call: TRBD1
v_call: TRBV7-8
cdr3_nt: TGTGCCAGCAGCTTAGCTGGACAGGGGGCGCGAGAAAAACTGTTTTTT
cdr3_aa: CASSLAGQGAREKLFF

clone_size: -
j_call: TRBJ1-1
d_call: TRBD1
v_call: TRBV7-9
cdr3_nt: TGTGCCAGCAGCTCCCGGGACAGGGACGATGAAGCTTTCTTT
cdr3_aa: CASSSRDRDDEAFF

clone_size: once
j_call: TRBJ2-3
d_call: TRBD2
v_call: TRBV11-2
cdr3_nt: TGTGCCAGCAGCTTAGATCCGGGGCGGGAGGGGGCAGATACGCAGTATTTT
cdr3_aa: CASSLDPGREGADTQYF

clone_size: -
j_call: TRBJ2-1
d_call: TRBD2
v_call: TRBV27
cdr3_nt: TGTGCCAGCCTACCGGGGGGAGGGCCTTACGAGCAGTTCTTC
cdr3_aa: CASLPGGGPYEQFF

clone_size: -
j_call: TRBJ2-2
d_call: -
v_call: TRBV5-1
cdr3_nt: TGCGCCAGCAGGGGGGACTTTCCCACCGGGGAGCTGTTTTTT
cdr3_aa: CASRGDFPTGELFF

clone_size: -
j_call: TRBJ2-1
d_call: TRBD2
v_call: TRBV5-5
cdr3_nt: TGTGCCAGCAGCTTGTGGGAGGGCCCCTACAATGAGCAGTTCTTC
cdr3_aa: CASSLWEGPYNEQFF

clone_size: once
j_call: TRBJ2-2
d_call: TRBD1
v_call: TRBV11-2
cdr3_nt: TGTGCCACTGACAGGGGATGGGACACCGGGGAGCTGTTTTTT
cdr3_aa: CATDRGWDTGELFF

clone_size: -
j_call: TRBJ2-2
d_call: -
v_call: TRBV5-1
cdr3_nt: TGCGCCAGCAGCTTGGCTAGCACGAGCACCGGGGAGCTGTTTTTT
cdr3_aa: CASSLASTSTGELFF

clone_size: -
j_call: TRBJ2-1
d_call: -
v_call: TRBV9
cdr3_nt: TGTGCCAGCAGCGTAAATAGCGGTAATGAGCAGTTCTTC
cdr3_aa: CASSVNSGNEQFF

clone_size: -
j_call: TRBJ2-7
d_call: TRBD1
v_call: TRBV11-2
cdr3_nt: TGTGCCAGCAAACCGGGACAGGCCTTCTACGAGCAGTACTTC
cdr3_aa: CASKPGQAFYEQYF

clone_size: -
j_call: TRBJ1-5
d_call: -
v_call: TRBV2
cdr3_nt: TGTGCCAGCAGAACCGGGACAAGGGGTTACGAGCCCCAGCATTTT
cdr3_aa: CASRTGTRGYEPQHF

clone_size: -
j_call: TRBJ2-7
d_call: TRBD1
v_call: TRBV19
cdr3_nt: TGTGCCAGTAGCACACAGGGGTATATGTCCGAGCAGTACTTC
cdr3_aa: CASSTQGYMSEQYF

clone_size: -
j_call: TRBJ2-2
d_call: TRBD1
v_call: TRBV25-1
cdr3_nt: TGTGCCAGCGGGCCGGGACAGCTTTCGAACACCGGGGAGCTGTTTTTT
cdr3_aa: CASGPGQLSNTGELFF

clone_size: -
j_call: TRBJ1-5
d_call: -
v_call: TRBV27
cdr3_nt: TGTGCCAGCAGCGCCTACTCCGGGGTCGGCAATCAGCCCCAGCATTTT
cdr3_aa: CASSAYSGVGNQPQHF

clone_size: -
j_call: TRBJ2-5
d_call: -
v_call: TRBV27
cdr3_nt: TGTGCCAGCAGTTTGAGCGGAGAAGAGACCCAGTACTTC
cdr3_aa: CASSLSGEETQYF

clone_size: -
j_call: TRBJ2-1
d_call: TRBD2
v_call: TRBV6-5
cdr3_nt: TGTGCCAGCAATCTAGCGGAAGCGGGGGAGCAGTTCTTC
cdr3_aa: CASNLAEAGEQFF

clone_size: -
j_call: TRBJ2-3
d_call: TRBD2
v_call: TRBV4-1
cdr3_nt: TGCGCCAGCAGCCCATCCCTACTAGCGGGAGGGCCGGATACGCAGTATTTT
cdr3_aa: CASSPSLLAGGPDTQYF

clone_size: -
j_call: TRBJ2-2
d_call: -
v_call: TRBV29-1
cdr3_nt: TGCAGCGTCCCCCGCAAGTCCGGGGAGCTGTTTTTT
cdr3_aa: CSVPRKSGELFF

clone_size: -
j_call: TRBJ1-4
d_call: -
v_call: TRBV2
cdr3_nt: TGTGCCAGGGAGGGCAGCGGGGGCCGCCGGGAAAAACTGTTTTTT
cdr3_aa: CAREGSGGRREKLFF

clone_size: -
j_call: TRBJ1-1
d_call: -
v_call: TRBV2
cdr3_nt: TGTGCCACCTTGGGTCGCACTGAAGCTTTCTTT
cdr3_aa: CATLGRTEAFF

clone_size: -
j_call: TRBJ2-1
d_call: TRBD2
v_call: TRBV5-6
cdr3_nt: TGTGCCAGCAGCTTGCCTAGCGGGGGATACAATGAGCAGTTCTTC
cdr3_aa: CASSLPSGGYNEQFF

clone_size: -
j_call: TRBJ2-1
d_call: TRBD2
v_call: TRBV6-6
cdr3_nt: TGTGCCAGCAGCTCCATAGCGGGAGGATACAATGAGCAGTTCTTC
cdr3_aa: CASSSIAGGYNEQFF

clone_size: -
j_call: TRBJ2-5
d_call: -
v_call: TRBV7-6
cdr3_nt: TGTGCCAGCAGCTTAGACAGGGCAGAGACCCAGTACTTC
cdr3_aa: CASSLDRAETQYF